The clone carrying this T cell receptor (beta chain) was seen ten or more times. This specimen comes from a study of blood T cell repertoires in COVID-19. Study context: The cDNA or gDNA used as material had been derived from T cells, B-cell-depleted T cells, or PBMCs.

The data were produced by immunoSEQ multiplex PCR, yet TCRdb's version contains in-frame clones alone and is incomplete. Of more than 200,000 clones listed, approximately 81% are singletons. Looked up from germline, CDR1 is MDHEN and CDR2 is SYDVKM. This CDR3 is built from 15 residues. J was trimmed by 4 bases and V by 4 bases; bases with no gene match: 6. V is TRBV28 and J is TRBJ1-5; 8 nucleotides agree with TRBD1. The sequence was obtained from a man between 60 and 75 years old with acute or convalescent COVID-19. Sequencing was performed on peripheral blood. CDR3 nucleotides: TGTGCCAGCAGTTCCCCAGGGGGCTGGAATCAGCCCCAGCATTTT. Translated: CASSSPGGWNQPQHF.